Below are 32 T cell receptor beta chains sequenced from a single sample in a study of CD8+ T cells in alopecia areata. Regarding treatment: oral pan-JAK inhibitor, 5-10 mg twice daily. As the sequencing template, cDNA was produced by extracting RNA and reverse transcribing it. Sequenced by immunoSEQ multiplex PCR; TCRdb stores in-frame clones only, minus some. The sample records approximately 200,000 clones, more than 55% being singletons. The input for sequencing was CD4+ T cells sorted from blood, taken at week 4, from a patient treated with tofacitinib. The receptors were sampled from a human donor with alopecia areata.

V and J are TRBV29-1 and TRBJ2-7; tentative D call: TRBD1 (6 bases). Trimming removed 6 bases from V and 2 bases from J, with 11 bases in between. The CDR3 runs to 12 residues. Germline CDR1 and CDR2: SQVTM and ANQGSEA. The CDR3 region is CSVRTEPYEQYF. CDR3 coding DNA: TGCAGCGTCCGGACAGAACCCTACGAGCAGTACTTC.

The chain couples TRBV5-1 to TRBJ2-7; no clear D gene. The ends were cut back, 2 bases at V and 6 bases at J, with 18 bases in the middle. Germline loops: CDR1 SGHRS, CDR2 YFSETQ. The CDR3 loop spans 15 amino acids. This chain's CDR3 is CASSFGQSLWGEQYF. In DNA form, the CDR3 reads TGCGCCAGCAGCTTTGGGCAGAGTCTATGGGGCGAGCAGTACTTC.

The rearrangement uses TRBV25-1 and TRBJ1-1; 8 bases line up with TRBD1. The CDR3 runs 14 residues. The trim removed 2 bases at V and 4 bases at J, leaving 3 bases unmatched. CDR1 is MGHDK, CDR2 SYGVNS, per germline. The CDR3 protein is CASSEQGAVTEAFF. The CDR3 coding sequence is TGTGCCAGCAGTGAACAGGGGGCGGTCACTGAAGCTTTCTTT.

The rearrangement uses TRBV11-2 and TRBJ2-7, with 10 bases aligning to TRBD2. The CDR3 totals 15 residues. Germline values: CDR1 SGHAT, CDR2 FQNNGV. Unmatched junction bases numbered 8, after V lost 2 bases and J lost 7 bases. This CDR3 is CASSLLLAGVQEQYF. CDR3 bases: TGTGCCAGCAGCTTACTCCTAGCGGGAGTTCAAGAGCAGTACTTC.

The V call is TRBV30, the J call TRBJ1-5, with TRBD1 matching over 10 bases. V shed 7 bases and J 2 bases; nucleotides not matched to a gene: 8. This CDR3 has 15 amino acids. CDR1 and CDR2 (germline): GTSNPN, SVGIG (reference sequence). As DNA, the CDR3 is TGTGCCTTTAAATCCGGGACAGGGGGCAATCAGCCCCAGCATTTT. Amino acids: CAFKSGTGGNQPQHF.

The table lists this clone with a few counts. V usage is TRBV2 and J usage is TRBJ2-7; D gene ambiguous. V shed 8 bases and J shed 6 bases, with 14 bases lying between them. Germline CDR1 and CDR2: SNHLY and FYNNEI. CDR3 length: 12 amino acids. CDR3 nucleotides: TGTGCCAGCGAGGCTGTTCATGGCGAGCAGTACTTC. Protein sequence: CASEAVHGEQYF.

This clone was seen only a few times. This sequence joins TRBV25-1 and TRBJ2-5, with 7 nucleotides matching TRBD1. The CDR3 is 13 residues long. Germline V lookup: CDR1 MGHDK, CDR2 SYGVNS. V shed 8 bases and J 5 bases; nucleotides not matched to a gene: 8. For the CDR3, the DNA is TGTGCCAGCCAGGACAGGATTAGCGAGACCCAGTACTTC. Amino acid sequence: CASQDRISETQYF.

For this clone: Other DNA sequences within the sample encode an identical CDR3. This chain connects TRBV30 to TRBJ2-7, with unresolved D. This CDR3 is 11 amino acids long. V dropped 0 bases and J dropped 5 bases, with 5 bases sitting between them. Germline-derived CDR1 and CDR2 are GTSNPN and SVGIG (reference sequence). The CDR3 DNA follows: TGTGCCTGGAGTGTACGGCACGAGCAGTACTTC. Translation gives CAWSVRHEQYF.

The chain recombines TRBV15 with TRBJ2-7, with D perhaps given as TRBD1 or TRBD2 (8 bases each). Germline V CDR1 and CDR2: LNHNV, YYDKDF (reference sequence). Trimming shortened V by 1 base and J by 6 bases, and 22 bases separated the two germline ends. The CDR3 is 17 residues long. The CDR3 DNA is TGTGCCACCAGCAGAGCGGAGGGACAGGCCGGGAGGGCCGAGCAGTACTTC. Translated, it gives CATSRAEGQAGRAEQYF.

This clone has a handful of counts. This rearrangement joins TRBV18 to TRBJ2-5; D gene unclear. The CDR3 runs to 14 residues. In germline, CDR1 is KGHSH, CDR2 LQKENI. V lost 6 bases, J lost 4 bases, and 15 bases lay in between. CDR3 DNA sequence: TGTGCCAGCTCCCCAAACGCGAAATTAGAGACCCAGTACTTC. Its translation is CASSPNAKLETQYF.

In its sample, this clone was seen once. This sample also contains other DNA sequences that code for the same CDR3. The chain links TRBV30 to TRBJ1-5, with D hard to call. Germline V gene data show CDR1 as GTSNPN and CDR2 as SVGIG (reference sequence). The CDR3 runs to 13 residues. V dropped 0 bases and J dropped 7 bases, with 10 bases sitting between them. CDR3 region: CAWSVRSGQPQHF. The CDR3, as DNA: TGTGCCTGGAGTGTACGGTCGGGCCAGCCCCAGCATTTT.

J is TRBJ2-7 and V is TRBV5-1; 10 bases are a match to TRBD1. Germline V gives CDR1 SGHRS, CDR2 YFSETQ. After removal of 7 bases from V and 1 base from J, the junction contained 8 bases not matched to a gene. CDR3 size: 15 residues. The CDR3 here is CASRQDRGSSYEQYF. In nucleotides, the CDR3 is TGCGCCAGCCGCCAGGACAGGGGGTCGTCCTACGAGCAGTACTTC.

This clone was observed a few times. V and J are TRBV5-4 and TRBJ1-2; the D gene is possibly TRBD1 (6 bases). The germline gives CDR1 SGHNT, CDR2 YYREEE (reference sequence). The CDR3 has 14 residues. V was clipped by 1 base and J by 3 bases, with 10 bases between them. The CDR3 nucleotides read TGTGCCAGCAGCTTGATTCACAGGGACTATGGCTACACCTTC. It is translated as CASSLIHRDYGYTF.

This clone was counted a few times. The chain recombines TRBV5-4 with TRBJ2-2; 10 positions match TRBD2. This CDR3 has 16 residues. Trimming cost V 3 bases and J 5 bases; bases outside gene matches: 7. Germline values: CDR1 SGHNT, CDR2 YYREEE (reference sequence). CDR3 nucleotides: TGTGCCAGCAGCTCAGCAGCGGGAGGGCGGACCGGGGAGCTGTTTTTT. It yields the protein CASSSAAGGRTGELFF.

This clone was detected once. Other DNA sequences of this sample code for an identical CDR3. The chain recombines TRBV5-1 with TRBJ1-5; possibly TRBD1 for D (5 bases). Germline V gene sequence: CDR1 SGHRS, CDR2 YFSETQ. The ends were cut back, 0 bases at V and 4 bases at J, with 11 bases in the middle. The CDR3 consists of 15 residues. CDR3 in amino acids: CASSLVGAENQPQHF. CDR3 sequence (DNA): TGCGCCAGCAGCTTGGTAGGGGCGGAAAATCAGCCCCAGCATTTT.

The rearrangement joins TRBV6-5 to TRBJ2-2; TRBD2 agrees at 9 bases. The CDR3 runs to 14 residues. V lost 7 bases and J lost 2; bases outside the gene matches: 2. Per the germline V gene, CDR1 is MNHEY and CDR2 is SVGAGI. DNA for the CDR3: TGTGCCAGCAAGGGACTAGCTAACACCGGGGAGCTGTTTTTT. It specifies CASKGLANTGELFF.

In nucleotides, the CDR3 is TGCAGCGTTGGTGCGGCAGCGGGTAGCACTGAAGCTTTCTTT. Amino acid sequence: CSVGAAAGSTEAFF. This chain links TRBV29-1 with TRBJ1-1; D is uncertain. Germline lookup yields CDR1 SQVTM and CDR2 ANQGSEA. Trimming removed 4 bases from V and 4 bases from J, with 16 bases in between. CDR3 size: 14 residues. The full variable domain, in which reference TRBV29-1 and TRBJ1-1 provide the parts outside the CDR3, is SAVISQKPSRDICQRGTSLTIQCQVDSQVTMMFWYRQQPGQSLTLIATANQGSEATYESGFVIDKFPISRPNLTFSTLTVSNMSPEDSSIYLCSVGAAAGSTEAFFGQGTRLTVV.

This clone has only a few counts. The chain recombines TRBV19 with TRBJ2-7; a weak D match, TRBD1 (6 bases). Trimming left V 3 bases short and J 2 bases short, with 11 bases between. This CDR3 has 14 residues. In germline, CDR1 is LNHDA, CDR2 SQIVND (reference sequence). The CDR3 here is CASSIKGGPYEQYF. CDR3 nucleotide sequence: TGTGCCAGTAGTATTAAAGGGGGTCCCTACGAGCAGTACTTC.

The chain carries TRBV9 and TRBJ2-1; 9 bases map to TRBD2. Germline CDR1 and CDR2: SGDLS and YYNGEE. The CDR3 runs to 16 residues. With 0 bases clipped from V and 6 bases from J, the junction kept 7 bases outside the gene matches. The CDR3 protein is CASSVVAGGPSNEQFF. DNA for the CDR3: TGTGCCAGCAGCGTAGTGGCGGGAGGGCCCTCCAATGAGCAGTTCTTC.

This chain connects TRBV30 to TRBJ2-6, with D tentatively TRBD2 (5 bases). The ends were cut back, 5 bases at V and 2 bases at J, with 10 bases in the middle. The CDR3 is 14 amino acids. The germline gives CDR1 GTSNPN, CDR2 SVGIG (reference sequence). In nucleotides, the CDR3 is TGTGCCTGGGGAGGTAGCACTGGGGCCAACGTCCTGACTTTC. The encoded protein is CAWGGSTGANVLTF.

The chain is built from TRBV5-1 and TRBJ2-7, with 14 bases that match TRBD2. The J segment lost 0 bases and the V segment lost 4 bases, leaving 9 bases of the junction unmatched. From germline, CDR1 is SGHRS and CDR2 YFSETQ. This CDR3 is 18 amino acids long. The CDR3 DNA sequence: TGCGCCAGCAGCCGAACTGGGACTAGCGGGAGTTCCTCCTACGAGCAGTACTTC. Its protein is CASSRTGTSGSSSYEQYF.

This chain connects TRBV27 to TRBJ2-7, with D possibly TRBD2 on 5 matching bases. CDR1 is MNHEY and CDR2 is SMNVEV in the germline V gene (reference sequence). The CDR3 has 14 amino acids. V dropped 1 base and J dropped 5 bases, with 12 bases sitting between them. CDR3 DNA sequence: TGTGCCAGCAGTTTATTGGGAGATGGCAACGAGCAGTACTTC. Its protein is CASSLLGDGNEQYF.

This chain uses TRBV6-6 with TRBJ2-7; tentative D call: TRBD2 (5 bases). The length of the CDR3 is 14 residues. Germline-derived CDR1 and CDR2 are MNHNY and SVGAGI (reference sequence). V shed 0 bases and J shed 5 bases, with 11 bases lying between them. As DNA, the CDR3 is TGTGCCAGCAGTTACTCGATACTAGTAGACGAGCAGTACTTC. It specifies CASSYSILVDEQYF.

This sequence joins TRBV19 and TRBJ2-7; a possible D gene is TRBD2 (5 bases). Trimming pared 7 bases from V and 0 bases from J, leaving 10 bases between. CDR3 length equals 13 residues. Germline loops: CDR1 LNHDA, CDR2 SQIVND (reference sequence). This chain's CDR3 is CASKEGGSYEQYF. The DNA for the CDR3 is TGTGCCAGTAAAGAGGGCGGCTCCTACGAGCAGTACTTC.

This clone occurred a few times. The chain uses TRBV29-1 and TRBJ2-5; no firm D call. The germline gives CDR1 SQVTM, CDR2 ANQGSEA. V was trimmed by 5 bases and J by 2 bases, leaving 15 bases between them. The CDR3 covers 14 residues. This CDR3 is CSVTINLPQETQYF. As DNA, the CDR3 is TGCAGCGTTACAATCAACCTCCCTCAAGAGACCCAGTACTTC.

The chain is built from TRBV15 and TRBJ2-1; the D is unclear. This CDR3 has 11 amino acids. In germline, CDR1 is LNHNV, CDR2 YYDKDF (reference sequence). V lost 6 bases, J lost 9 bases, and 9 bases lay in between. The CDR3: CATSTKVEQFF. In DNA form, the CDR3 reads TGTGCCACCAGTACCAAGGTTGAGCAGTTCTTC.

This clone was seen only a few times. The chain links TRBV19 to TRBJ1-1; no reliable D call. The V end lost 7 bases, the J end lost 4 bases, and 13 bases lay between the germline ends. CDR1 is LNHDA and CDR2 is SQIVND in the germline V gene (reference sequence). CDR3 length equals 13 residues. CDR3: CASKVQTITEAFF. CDR3 coding DNA: TGTGCCAGTAAAGTTCAGACGATCACTGAAGCTTTCTTT.

The chain employs TRBV5-6 and TRBJ2-2; D uncertain. Germline-derived CDR1 and CDR2 are SGHDT and YYEEEE. The CDR3 has 12 residues. V was clipped by 0 bases and J by 7 bases, with 4 bases between them. The CDR3 nucleotides are TGTGCCAGCAGCTTGGTTCGCGGGGAGCTGTTTTTT. This encodes CASSLVRGELFF.

The chain joins TRBV7-2 to TRBJ2-5, with D uncertain. Trimming removed 1 base at V and 4 bases at J, with 10 bases between. The CDR3 extends over 14 amino acids. CDR1 is SGHTA and CDR2 is FQGNSA in the germline V gene. The CDR3 region is CASSLGALRETQYF. The CDR3 DNA follows: TGTGCCAGCAGCTTAGGGGCGCTCAGAGAGACCCAGTACTTC.

This chain connects TRBV7-2 to TRBJ2-7; D might be TRBD2 (6 bases). Trimming took 1 base from V and 1 from J, leaving 11 bases between them. Germline V gives CDR1 SGHTA, CDR2 FQGNSA. The CDR3 totals 15 residues. CDR3 nucleotide sequence: TGTGCCAGCAGCTTAGGCTTAGCGGAGTCCTACGAGCAGTACTTC. Its translation is CASSLGLAESYEQYF.

This rearrangement joins TRBV29-1 to TRBJ2-3; 7 bases agree with TRBD2. There are 13 residues in the CDR3. J lost 5 bases, V lost 4 bases, and 6 bases had no gene match. Germline CDR1 reads SQVTM; CDR2 reads ANQGSEA. The CDR3 here is CSVARIAGDTQYF. CDR3 nucleotide sequence: TGCAGCGTTGCTAGAATAGCGGGAGATACGCAGTATTTT.

The V and J genes are TRBV15 and TRBJ2-3; D gene ambiguous. This CDR3 has 15 residues. Germline V gives CDR1 LNHNV, CDR2 YYDKDF (reference sequence). V lost 1 base and J lost 3, with 11 bases in between. CDR3: CATSRGVGRTDTQYF. Written as DNA, the CDR3 is TGTGCCACCAGCAGAGGTGTAGGACGAACAGATACGCAGTATTTT.